This is a list of T cell receptor beta chains from one sample in a study of graft-versus-host responses after intestinal transplantation. TCRdb's copy holds only in-frame clones and misses some; the assay was immunoSEQ multiplex PCR. The sample lists around 16,000 clones; around 87% were seen once. This specimen was bone marrow, taken approximately 120 days after intestinal transplantation. The receptors come from a human patient who received an intestinal transplant, so some T cells may come from the graft donor. The CDR3 runs from the conserved cysteine through the conserved F or W. The D gene is left open where the match is weak. Clone size is given for some rows only: seen once, a few or many times, or a class if the clone is expanded.

J: TRBJ1-2; size: once; D: NA; V: TRBV30; CDR3: CAWSVPNRPYTF; DNA: TGTGCCTGGAGTGTACCCAACAGGCCCTACACCTTC
J: TRBJ1-1; size: NA; D: NA; V: TRBV1; CDR3: CTSSHDPGDTEAFF; DNA: TGCACCAGCAGCCATGATCCGGGGGACACTGAAGCTTTCTTT
J: TRBJ2-2; size: NA; D: TRBD2; V: TRBV2; CDR3: CASSEREAGELFF; DNA: TGTGCCAGCAGTGAACGGGAGGCCGGGGAGCTGTTTTTT
J: TRBJ2-3; size: few; D: NA; V: TRBV5-1; CDR3: CASSLNGGAVDTQYF; DNA: TGCGCCAGCAGCCTGAATGGGGGCGCGGTAGATACGCAGTATTTT
J: TRBJ2-5; size: NA; D: NA; V: TRBV30; CDR3: CAWNPLQETQYF; DNA: TGTGCCTGGAATCCCCTCCAAGAGACCCAGTACTTC
J: TRBJ2-7; size: NA; D: NA; V: TRBV4-2; CDR3: CASSQERGAYEQYF; DNA: TGTGCCAGCAGCCAAGAACGGGGCGCCTACGAGCAGTACTTC
J: TRBJ2-7; size: NA; D: TRBD2; V: TRBV9; CDR3: CASSGTSGGKQYF; DNA: TGTGCCAGCAGCGGGACTAGCGGGGGAAAGCAGTACTTC
J: TRBJ2-7; size: NA; D: TRBD2; V: TRBV9; CDR3: CASSPSPGGSYEQYF; DNA: TGTGCCAGCAGCCCCTCCCCCGGGGGGTCCTACGAGCAGTACTTC
J: TRBJ2-7; size: NA; D: TRBD2; V: TRBV27; CDR3: CASSLRVLGLRPYRF; DNA: TGTGCCAGCAGTTTAAGGGTACTGGGACTAAGACCTTATCGGTTC
J: TRBJ1-2; size: NA; D: NA; V: TRBV23-1; CDR3: CASRGRQPYGYTF; DNA: TGCGCCAGCAGAGGCAGGCAGCCTTATGGCTACACCTTC
J: TRBJ2-3; size: NA; D: TRBD2; V: TRBV6-1; CDR3: CASVRTSRRSYF; DNA: TGTGCCAGCGTACGGACTAGCCGGAGATCGTATTTT
J: TRBJ1-4; size: NA; D: TRBD1; V: TRBV2; CDR3: CASRVTGIITNEKLFF; DNA: TGTGCCAGCAGAGTGACAGGGATTATAACTAATGAAAAACTGTTTTTT
J: TRBJ2-1; size: NA; D: NA; V: TRBV6-5; CDR3: CASSQTMGWAEQFF; DNA: TGTGCCAGCAGCCAAACAATGGGGTGGGCGGAGCAGTTCTTC
J: TRBJ1-5; size: NA; D: TRBD1; V: TRBV19; CDR3: CASSTAWAGGSQPQHF; DNA: TGTGCCAGTAGTACAGCCTGGGCAGGGGGCTCTCAGCCCCAGCATTTT
J: TRBJ1-2; size: NA; D: NA; V: TRBV6-6; CDR3: CASSSGTNYGYTF; DNA: TGTGCCAGCAGTTCCGGGACAAACTATGGCTACACCTTC
J: TRBJ1-1; size: few; D: NA; V: TRBV5-1; CDR3: CASSLAKGDTEAFF; DNA: TGCGCCAGCAGCTTGGCCAAGGGTGACACTGAAGCTTTCTTT
J: TRBJ1-1; size: NA; D: NA; V: TRBV11-2; CDR3: CASSLKPALEAFF; DNA: TGTGCCAGCAGCTTAAAGCCAGCTCTTGAAGCTTTCTTT
J: TRBJ1-5; size: few; D: NA; V: TRBV2; CDR3: CASTRRETGQPQHF; DNA: TGTGCCAGCACCCGGAGGGAAACGGGTCAGCCCCAGCATTTT
J: TRBJ2-2; size: NA; D: NA; V: TRBV13; CDR3: CASSLGSGANTGELFF; DNA: TGTGCCAGCAGCTTAGGTAGCGGCGCGAACACCGGGGAGCTGTTTTTT
J: TRBJ2-3; size: NA; D: NA; V: TRBV28; CDR3: CAGGGVTDTQYF; DNA: TGTGCCGGAGGGGGGGTCACAGATACGCAGTATTTT
J: TRBJ2-3; size: NA; D: TRBD2; V: TRBV27; CDR3: CASSPRDYRTDTQYF; DNA: TGTGCCAGCAGTCCCCGGGACTATAGGACAGATACGCAGTATTTT
J: TRBJ1-4; size: NA; D: TRBD1; V: TRBV11-1; CDR3: CASSPLDRNEKLFF; DNA: TGTGCCAGCAGCCCACTGGACAGGAATGAAAAACTGTTTTTT
J: TRBJ2-7; size: few; D: TRBD1; V: TRBV23-1; CDR3: CASIGQGNDEQYF; DNA: TGCGCCAGCATTGGACAGGGTAACGACGAGCAGTACTTC
J: TRBJ1-2; size: NA; D: NA; V: TRBV6-5; CDR3: CASSYSGGGYGYTF; DNA: TGTGCCAGCAGTTACTCGGGGGGCGGCTATGGCTACACCTTC
J: TRBJ2-1; size: NA; D: NA; V: TRBV5-8; CDR3: CASSWGDYNEQFF; DNA: TGTGCCAGCAGCTGGGGCGACTACAATGAGCAGTTCTTC
J: TRBJ1-1; size: NA; D: TRBD1; V: TRBV4-3; CDR3: CASSLTGVGTEAFF; DNA: TGCGCCAGCAGCCTTACAGGGGTCGGAACTGAAGCTTTCTTT
J: TRBJ2-3; size: NA; D: NA; V: TRBV6-5; CDR3: CASSYTRGVF; DNA: TGTGCCAGCAGTTATACCAGGGGGGTGTTT
J: TRBJ2-2; size: NA; D: NA; V: TRBV9; CDR3: CASSVASVNTGELFF; DNA: TGTGCCAGCAGCGTAGCCAGCGTGAACACCGGGGAGCTGTTTTTT
J: TRBJ2-2; size: once; D: TRBD2; V: TRBV7-8; CDR3: CASRDGLAGGDGELFF; DNA: TGTGCCAGCAGGGACGGACTAGCGGGAGGAGACGGGGAGCTGTTTTTT
J: TRBJ1-3; size: NA; D: NA; V: TRBV27; CDR3: CASSLSRVAGNTIYF; DNA: TGTGCCAGCAGTTTATCGAGGGTGGCGGGAAACACCATATATTTT
J: TRBJ1-2; size: NA; D: TRBD1; V: TRBV28; CDR3: CASRFADRARGYTF; DNA: TGTGCCAGCAGATTCGCCGACAGGGCACGGGGCTACACCTTC
J: TRBJ1-4; size: NA; D: TRBD1; V: TRBV28; CDR3: CASTIGTVNEKLFF; DNA: TGTGCCAGCACTATCGGGACAGTTAATGAAAAACTGTTTTTT
J: TRBJ2-7; size: NA; D: TRBD2; V: TRBV28; CDR3: CASSLGLAGRPYEQYF; DNA: TGTGCCAGCAGTTTAGGGCTAGCGGGGAGACCCTACGAGCAGTACTTC
J: TRBJ2-1; size: NA; D: TRBD2; V: TRBV6-4; CDR3: CASSDGTSGSDEQFF; DNA: TGTGCCAGCAGTGACGGGACTAGCGGGAGTGATGAGCAGTTCTTC
J: TRBJ2-7; size: NA; D: TRBD1; V: TRBV9; CDR3: CASSRTGSHEQYF; DNA: TGTGCCAGCAGCCGGACAGGGTCCCACGAGCAGTACTTC
J: TRBJ2-3; size: once; D: TRBD2; V: TRBV19; CDR3: CASQTGGDTQYF; DNA: TGTGCCAGTCAAACGGGGGGAGATACGCAGTATTTT
J: TRBJ2-7; size: NA; D: TRBD2; V: TRBV7-2; CDR3: CASSVTSGRVNEQYF; DNA: TGTGCCAGCAGCGTGACTAGCGGGAGGGTAAACGAGCAGTACTTC
J: TRBJ1-1; size: NA; D: NA; V: TRBV19; CDR3: CASSMRGWDTEAFF; DNA: TGTGCCAGTAGTATGCGCGGTTGGGACACTGAAGCTTTCTTT
J: TRBJ2-3; size: NA; D: NA; V: TRBV27; CDR3: CASSYADTQYF; DNA: TGTGCCAGCAGTTACGCTGATACGCAGTATTTT